This TCR beta chain derives from a study of T-cell reconstitution after alpha-beta-depleted transplantation in children. General study results and limits: T-cell counts and diversity at one year following transplant were attributed mainly to newly produced T cells.

This clonotype occurred many times. Its cognate antigen is unknown. Researchers prepared the TCRbeta library using unique molecular identifiers, the study reports. TCRdb called the PCR reads again in MiXCR, with one record for every CDR3 protein. The sample comprises around 300,000 distinct CDR3 sequences, 9.5% to 13% of which are singletons, and about a quarter rests with the top ten. This sample comprised peripheral blood, obtained 180 days after TCRalphabeta/CD19-depleted stem cell transplant. This TCR was recovered from a male patient aged 2-10 years who had a stem cell transplant for chronic granulomatous disease, so the T cells may come from the graft donor.

The DNA of the CDR3 is TGTGCCAGCAGTTCCTGGACAGGAGGCTACACCTTC. It is translated as CASSSWTGGYTF. This chain joins TRBV12-3 or TRBV12-4 and TRBJ1-2; 7 nucleotides align to TRBD1. The CDR3 totals 12 residues. The V and J ends lost 4 bases and 8 bases, in that order; junction bases with no gene match: 4.